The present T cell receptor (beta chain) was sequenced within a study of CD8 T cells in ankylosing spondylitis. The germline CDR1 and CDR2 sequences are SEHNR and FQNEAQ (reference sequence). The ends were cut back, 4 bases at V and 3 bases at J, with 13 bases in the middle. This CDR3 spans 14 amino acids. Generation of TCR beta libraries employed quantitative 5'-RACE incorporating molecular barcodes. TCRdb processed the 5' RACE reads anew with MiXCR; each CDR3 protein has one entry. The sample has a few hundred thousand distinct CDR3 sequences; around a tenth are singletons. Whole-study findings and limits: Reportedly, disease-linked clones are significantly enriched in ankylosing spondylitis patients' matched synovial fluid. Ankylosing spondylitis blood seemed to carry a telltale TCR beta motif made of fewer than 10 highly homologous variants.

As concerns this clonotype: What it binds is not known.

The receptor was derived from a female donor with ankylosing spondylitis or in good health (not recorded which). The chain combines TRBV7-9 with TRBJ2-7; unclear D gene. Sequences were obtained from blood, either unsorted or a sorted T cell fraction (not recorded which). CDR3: CASSSSGEFYEQYF. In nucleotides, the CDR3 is TGTGCCAGCAGCTCCTCAGGAGAATTCTACGAGCAGTACTTC.